This T cell receptor beta chain was sequenced during a study of blood T cells in healthy people across ages. Whole-study results and caveats: Long-lived donors carried more naive CD4+ cells and greater diversity than aged donors. Age showed a roughly linear inverse relationship with TCR beta diversity per million T cells. PBMCs that were unsorted prevented a conclusive naive versus antigen-experienced comparison.

Per sample, a minimum of 6.5 million PBMCs were isolated. This clonotype was observed a handful of times. The target antigen is unknown. V dropped 4 bases and J dropped 3 bases, with 12 bases sitting between them. CDR1 is MGHDK and CDR2 is SYGVNS in the germline V gene. This CDR3 contains 14 residues. With a J-beta primer mix and a sample-barcoded 5' primer, a second PCR ran 7 to 11 cycles. In TCRdb, the 5' RACE reads were re-called with MiXCR into one record per CDR3 protein. The table records 1.5 million or so distinct CDR3 sequences, about 43% of them present only once. The TCR sequence derives from a woman aged 18-29 years in good health. This chain joins TRBV25-1 and TRBJ1-2; D call uncertain. Sequencing was carried out using blood. This CDR3 reads CASSGAGWDYGYTF. The CDR3 DNA reads as TGTGCCAGCAGTGGTGCGGGTTGGGACTATGGCTACACCTTC.